This TCR beta chain was recovered during a study of neoadjuvant anti-PD-1 for oral cavity cancer. General study results and limits: Higher pretreatment blood Treg/Th17 ratios correlated with higher pretreatment blood and lower post-treatment tumor TCRbeta clonality.

A single count supports this clone. Its antigen remains unknown. Data came from immunoSEQ multiplex PCR; TCRdb stores just in-frame clones and leaves some out. In the table there are some 14,000 clones, less than 85% of which are singletons. Trimming left V 4 bases short and J 0 bases short, with 10 bases between. CDR1 is GTSNPN and CDR2 is SVGIG in the germline V gene (reference sequence). The CDR3 sequence is 13 residues long. Time point reported: after neoadjuvant nivolumab, at surgical resection. Here the sequenced sample was PBMCs, taken after nivolumab (anti-PD-1) treatment. The clonotype comes from a person between 35 and 79 years old with oral cavity squamous cell carcinoma. This chain links TRBV30 with TRBJ2-7; D gene uncertain. In DNA form, the CDR3 reads TGTGCCTGGAATGGTTTACACTCCTACGAGCAGTACTTC. As protein: CAWNGLHSYEQYF.